The T cell receptor beta chain described here comes from a study of T cell changes during pregnancy in multiple sclerosis. The method was immunoSEQ multiplex PCR; TCRdb's version includes in-frame clones alone and lacks a portion of them. The sample carries 65,000 to 90,000 clones, approximately 93% recorded once. CDR1 is SGHAT and CDR2 is FQNNGV in the germline V gene. This CDR3 spans 15 amino acids. V was pared by 1 base and J by 1 base, with 0 bases of the junction left unmatched. This chain links TRBV11-2 with TRBJ2-2; TRBD2 aligns across 7 bases. The input for sequencing was peripheral blood, taken in the first trimester of pregnancy. The source is a female donor with multiple sclerosis, enrolled in a pregnancy study. CDR3 sequence: CASSLAGGNTGELFF. CDR3 DNA sequence: TGTGCCAGCAGCTTAGCGGGGGGGAACACCGGGGAGCTGTTTTTT.